A single sample gave rise to the 15 T cell receptor beta chains below, sequenced in a study of cytomegalovirus exposure and HLA in healthy donors. The PCR ran on 60 Vbeta and 13 Jbeta primers. Using immunoSEQ multiplex PCR, the repertoire was profiled, and TCRdb retains in-frame clones only, with some absent. The sample has approximately 84,000 clones, just under 80% seen once. The specimen was PBMCs. These receptors came from a male donor in good health and CMV-seropositive.

This clone was detected a few times. CDR3: CAWKRASSIYF. For the CDR3, the DNA is TGTGCCTGGAAAAGAGCGAGCAGCATATATTTT. The chain recombines TRBV30 with TRBJ1-3, with no clear D. Germline V lookup: CDR1 GTSNPN, CDR2 SVGIG (reference sequence). CDR3 size: 11 residues. V gave up 4 bases and J gave up 12 bases, with 13 bases separating them.

The chain carries TRBV7-9 and TRBJ2-1, with 8 bases identical to TRBD2. Germline V CDR1 and CDR2: SEHNR, FQNEAQ (reference sequence). This CDR3 region has 16 residues. V gave up 6 bases and J gave up 9 bases; unmatched junction bases: 16. Here the CDR3 reads CASSFSGEVGSLEQFF. The CDR3, as DNA: TGTGCCAGCAGTTTTAGCGGGGAGGTCGGGTCTCTTGAGCAGTTCTTC.

The CDR3 nucleotides read TGCGCCAGCAGCCCACAGGACAGGGTTGGCTACACCTTC. The encoded protein is CASSPQDRVGYTF. The chain is built from TRBV5-1 and TRBJ1-2, with TRBD1 matching over 8 bases. From germline, CDR1 is SGHRS and CDR2 YFSETQ. V trimming: 4 bases; J trimming: 7 bases; junction bases outside the gene matches: 6. The CDR3 contains 13 residues.

J is TRBJ2-1 and V is TRBV7-9, with 7 bases fitting TRBD1. Germline V CDR1 and CDR2: SEHNR, FQNEAQ (reference sequence). Trimming at V came to 6 bases and at J to 10 bases, leaving 6 bases not matched to a gene. This CDR3 has 12 residues. CDR3 region: CASSSTGVEQFF. CDR3 coding DNA: TGTGCCAGCAGTTCCACAGGGGTCGAGCAGTTCTTC. Full variable domain (outside the CDR3, taken from reference TRBV7-9 and TRBJ2-1): DTGVSQNPRHKITKRGQNVTFRCDPISEHNRLYWYRQTLGQGPEFLTYFQNEAQLEKSRLLSDRFSAERPKGSFSTLEIQRTEQGDSAMYLCASSSTGVEQFFGPGTRLTVL.

The chain links TRBV4-1 to TRBJ2-2; TRBD1 matches 12 bases. Germline V gives CDR1 MGHRA, CDR2 YSYEKL. The CDR3 spans 17 residues. The V and J ends lost 3 bases and 7 bases, in that order; junction bases with no gene match: 9. CDR3 sequence (DNA): TGCGCCAGCAGCCACCAGCGGGACAGGGGGCGAAACGGGGAGCTGTTTTTT. Its protein is CASSHQRDRGRNGELFF.

The chain is built from TRBV27 and TRBJ2-3; maybe TRBD2 (5 bases). This CDR3 region has 16 residues. Deletions cut 6 bases from V and 2 bases from J, with 18 bases between. Germline values: CDR1 MNHEY, CDR2 SMNVEV (reference sequence). CDR3 in amino acids: CASRWSAGESTDTQYF. As DNA, the CDR3 is TGTGCCAGCAGGTGGTCGGCGGGCGAATCCACAGATACGCAGTATTTT.

This clone was counted once. The genes are TRBV7-9 and TRBJ1-1, with a weak D call TRBD1 (5 bases). The V end was cut by 4 bases, the J end by 5 bases, with 20 bases between. Germline CDR1 is SEHNR and CDR2 is FQNEAQ (reference sequence). The CDR3 extends over 16 amino acids. The CDR3 here is CASSSRAAGLVTEAFF. The CDR3 coding sequence is TGTGCCAGCAGCTCCAGGGCCGCAGGCTTGGTAACTGAAGCTTTCTTT.

The chain combines TRBV23-1 with TRBJ2-5; 9 nucleotides agree with TRBD1. TRBV23-1 is noted as an ORF with a role that remains uncertain. Unmatched junction bases numbered 10, after V lost 3 bases and J lost 5 bases. The CDR3 contains 16 residues. The CDR3 DNA sequence: TGCGCCAGCAGTCACACCGTGGACAGGGGTAGGGAGACCCAGTACTTC. Its protein is CASSHTVDRGRETQYF.

The rearrangement links TRBV18 to TRBJ2-2; TRBD2 matches at 12 bases. The CDR3 is 20 residues long. Germline CDR1 reads KGHSH; CDR2 reads LQKENI. V lost 6 bases and J lost 0; bases outside the gene matches: 14. CDR3 sequence: CASSASPGLAGSPNTGELFF. CDR3 nucleotide sequence: TGTGCCAGCTCCGCCTCTCCGGGACTAGCGGGCAGCCCGAACACCGGGGAGCTGTTTTTT.

The J gene is TRBJ2-2, the V gene TRBV28; 7 bases fit TRBD1. The CDR3 extends over 15 amino acids. V was clipped by 6 bases and J by 1 base; unmatched bases: 5. CDR1 MDHEN and CDR2 SYDVKM come from the germline V gene. CDR3 bases: TGTGCCAGCAGCGCCGGGACAGTGAACACCGGGGAGCTGTTTTTT. Residues: CASSAGTVNTGELFF.

V is TRBV2 and J is TRBJ2-7, with a possible D match to TRBD2 (5 bases). The CDR3 loop spans 14 amino acids. In germline, CDR1 is SNHLY, CDR2 FYNNEI. V shed 4 bases and J shed 0 bases, with 10 bases lying between them. The CDR3 sequence is CASSVERVSYEQYF. DNA for the CDR3: TGTGCCAGCAGTGTGGAGAGGGTCTCCTACGAGCAGTACTTC. The entire variable domain, with the rest obtained from reference TRBV2 and TRBJ2-7, is as follows: EPEVTQTPSHQVTQMGQEVILRCVPISNHLYFYWYRQILGQKVEFLVSFYNNEISEKSEIFDDQFSVERPDGSNFTLKIRSTKLEDSAMYFCASSVERVSYEQYFGPGTRLTVT.

The chain links TRBV4-1 to TRBJ2-7, with TRBD1 identical over 11 bases. The ends lost 2 bases at V and 3 bases at J; junction bases unmatched: 6. The CDR3 runs to 16 residues. CDR1 is MGHRA, CDR2 YSYEKL, per germline. CDR3 sequence reads: CASSQPGTGGSYEQYF. CDR3 coding DNA: TGCGCCAGCAGCCAACCCGGGACAGGGGGAAGCTACGAGCAGTACTTC.

Only one count was recorded for this clone. The V gene is TRBV7-2, the J gene TRBJ2-7, with D possibly TRBD2 on 5 matching bases. CDR3 size: 15 residues. The germline V and J ends were trimmed by 1 base and 5 bases, with 15 bases remaining between them. CDR1 and CDR2 from the germline V gene are SGHTA and FQGNSA. This CDR3 reads CASSLGVAMGHEQYF. The CDR3 bases are TGTGCCAGCAGCTTAGGTGTAGCGATGGGTCACGAGCAGTACTTC. Together with reference TRBV7-2 and TRBJ2-7, the CDR3 gives the full variable domain: GAGVSQSPSNKVTEKGKDVELRCDPISGHTALYWYRQSLGQGLEFLIYFQGNSAPDKSGLPSDRFSAERTGGSVSTLTIQRTQQEDSAVYLCASSLGVAMGHEQYFGPGTRLTVT.

The chain recombines TRBV6-1 with TRBJ2-7; 11 bases are a match to TRBD2. The CDR3 spans 15 residues. Germline-derived CDR1 and CDR2 are MNHNS and SASEGT. V gave up 7 bases and J gave up 6 bases; unmatched junction bases: 11. CDR3 DNA: TGTGCCAGCACTTTGGGACTAGCGGACATGGGCGAGCAGTACTTC. Residues: CASTLGLADMGEQYF.

The chain recombines TRBV29-1 with TRBJ2-6; the D is unclear. Per germline, CDR1 SQVTM and CDR2 ANQGSEA. V was cut by 4 bases and J by 4 bases, with 14 bases left in between. CDR3 size: 15 residues. The CDR3 DNA is TGCAGCGTTGGGCAGTCTCTCTCCGGGGCCAACGTCCTGACTTTC. Its translation is CSVGQSLSGANVLTF. The variable domain in full, completed from reference TRBV29-1 and TRBJ2-6, reads SAVISQKPSRDICQRGTSLTIQCQVDSQVTMMFWYRQQPGQSLTLIATANQGSEATYESGFVIDKFPISRPNLTFSTLTVSNMSPEDSSIYLCSVGQSLSGANVLTFGAGSRLTVL.